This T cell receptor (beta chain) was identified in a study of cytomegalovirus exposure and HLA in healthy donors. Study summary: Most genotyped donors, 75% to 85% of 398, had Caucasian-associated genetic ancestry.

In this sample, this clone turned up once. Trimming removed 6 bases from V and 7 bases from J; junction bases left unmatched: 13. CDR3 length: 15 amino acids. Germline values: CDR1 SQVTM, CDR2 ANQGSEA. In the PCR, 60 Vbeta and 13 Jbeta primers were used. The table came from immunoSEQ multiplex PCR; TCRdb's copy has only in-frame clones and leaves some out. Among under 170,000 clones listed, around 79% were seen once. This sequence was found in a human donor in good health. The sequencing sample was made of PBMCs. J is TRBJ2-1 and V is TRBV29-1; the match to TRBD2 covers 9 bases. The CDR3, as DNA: TGCAGCGTCCATGGGTTTGGCGGGAGGGCGAATGAGCAGTTCTTC. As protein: CSVHGFGGRANEQFF.